These T cell receptor beta chains were read from a single sample in a study of technical replicates of blood from a handful of donors. Profiled with immunoSEQ multiplex PCR; TCRdb holds only in-frame clones, not every one. Of about 70,000 clones in the sample, approximately 98% were seen once. What was sequenced was T cells isolated from PBMCs. The receptors were sampled from a human donor in good health. Both conserved end residues are part of each CDR3. A D gene is named only where the DNA matches it firmly. Clone sizes are given selectively: once, few, many, or a class where the clone is expanded.

.	TRBD1	TRBV28	TRBJ1-5	CASRITGTGSHQPQHF	TGTGCCAGCAGGATTACCGGGACAGGGAGTCATCAGCCCCAGCATTTT
once	.	TRBV4-3	TRBJ1-4	CASSRQTGAGEKLFF	TGCGCCAGCAGCCGCCAGACAGGAGCGGGGGAAAAACTGTTTTTT
.	TRBD2	TRBV2	TRBJ2-1	CASSGRSGVQGEQFF	TGTGCCAGCAGTGGCAGAAGCGGGGTCCAGGGTGAGCAGTTCTTC
.	.	TRBV7-6	TRBJ2-1	CASSLVVAAPYNEQFF	TGTGCCAGCAGCTTAGTGGTAGCGGCCCCCTACAATGAGCAGTTCTTC
once	.	TRBV10-2	TRBJ2-7	CASSEAEERNLPRARRYF	TGCGCCAGCAGTGAGGCGGAGGAACGGAATTTGCCACGAGCACGTCGGTACTTC
.	TRBD2	TRBV7-2	TRBJ2-2	CASSSLAANTGELFF	TGTGCCAGCAGCTCTCTAGCGGCGAACACCGGGGAGCTGTTTTTT
.	TRBD2	TRBV5-1	TRBJ2-7	CASSLEGGRGSEQYF	TGCGCCAGCAGCTTGGAGGGCGGGAGAGGCTCCGAGCAGTACTTC
.	.	TRBV27	TRBJ2-7	CASSLIGQRYEQYF	TGTGCCAGCAGTTTAATCGGACAGCGTTACGAGCAGTACTTC
.	.	TRBV4-1	TRBJ2-7	CASSQDRRQGPYEQYF	TGCGCCAGCAGCCAAGATCGAAGGCAGGGGCCGTACGAGCAGTACTTC
.	TRBD1	TRBV5-6	TRBJ1-2	CASSRTGSYGYTF	TGTGCCAGCAGTCGGACAGGAAGCTATGGCTACACCTTC
.	.	TRBV19	TRBJ2-7	CATTGYTYEQYF	TGTGCCACGACAGGATATACCTACGAGCAGTACTTC
once	TRBD2	TRBV27	TRBJ2-1	CASLGGRAYNEQFF	TGTGCCAGCTTAGGCGGGAGAGCCTACAATGAGCAGTTCTTC
.	.	TRBV4-3	TRBJ1-2	CASSQAFEAHYGYTF	TGCGCCAGCAGCCAGGCTTTTGAGGCTCACTATGGCTACACCTTC
.	.	TRBV25-1	TRBJ2-1	CASSEYPEEQFF	TGTGCCAGCAGTGAATACCCTGAGGAGCAGTTCTTC
.	.	TRBV18	TRBJ1-1	CASSPGREADEAFF	TGTGCCAGCTCACCGGGCAGGGAGGCCGATGAAGCTTTCTTT
.	TRBD1	TRBV6-5	TRBJ1-4	CASSRQGTNEKLFF	TGTGCCAGCAGCCGACAGGGTACTAATGAAAAACTGTTTTTT
.	.	TRBV7-3	TRBJ1-5	CASSLTSGEYQPQHF	TGTGCCAGCAGCTTAACTAGCGGGGAATATCAGCCCCAGCATTTT
once	.	TRBV7-9	TRBJ1-2	CASSEPQGSYGYTF	TGTGCCAGCAGCGAGCCACAGGGATCCTATGGCTACACCTTC